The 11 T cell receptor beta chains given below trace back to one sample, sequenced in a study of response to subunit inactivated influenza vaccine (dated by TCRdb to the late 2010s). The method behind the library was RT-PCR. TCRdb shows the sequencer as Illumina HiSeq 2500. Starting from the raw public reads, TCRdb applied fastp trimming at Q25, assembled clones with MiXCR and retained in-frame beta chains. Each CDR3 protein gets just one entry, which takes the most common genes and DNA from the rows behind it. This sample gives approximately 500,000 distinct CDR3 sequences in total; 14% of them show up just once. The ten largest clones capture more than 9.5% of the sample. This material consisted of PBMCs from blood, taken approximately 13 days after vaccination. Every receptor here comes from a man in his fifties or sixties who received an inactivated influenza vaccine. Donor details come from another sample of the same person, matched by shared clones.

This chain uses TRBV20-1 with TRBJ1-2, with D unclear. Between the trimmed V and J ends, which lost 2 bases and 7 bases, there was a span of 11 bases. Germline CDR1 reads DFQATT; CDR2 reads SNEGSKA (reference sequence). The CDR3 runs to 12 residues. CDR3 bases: TGCAGTGCTAGACCGGGAGGGCGTGGCTACACCTTC. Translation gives CSARPGGRGYTF.

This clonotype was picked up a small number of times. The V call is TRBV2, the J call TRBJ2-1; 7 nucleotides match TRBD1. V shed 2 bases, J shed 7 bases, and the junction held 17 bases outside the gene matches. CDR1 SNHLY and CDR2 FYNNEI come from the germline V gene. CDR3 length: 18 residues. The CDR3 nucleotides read TGTGCCAGCAGTGAAAGACTCGTTCCCAGGGGGATCAAGAATGAGCAGTTCTTC. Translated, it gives CASSERLVPRGIKNEQFF.

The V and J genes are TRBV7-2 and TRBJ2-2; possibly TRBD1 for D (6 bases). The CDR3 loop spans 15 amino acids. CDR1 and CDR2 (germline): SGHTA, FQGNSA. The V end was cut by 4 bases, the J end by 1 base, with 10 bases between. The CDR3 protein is CASSSGQMNTGELFF. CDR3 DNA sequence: TGTGCCAGCAGCTCAGGACAGATGAACACCGGGGAGCTGTTTTTT. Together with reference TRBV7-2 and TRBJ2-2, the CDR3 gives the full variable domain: GAGVSQSPSNKVTEKGKDVELRCDPISGHTALYWYRQSLGQGLEFLIYFQGNSAPDKSGLPSDRFSAERTGGSVSTLTIQRTQQEDSAVYLCASSSGQMNTGELFFGEGSRLTVL.

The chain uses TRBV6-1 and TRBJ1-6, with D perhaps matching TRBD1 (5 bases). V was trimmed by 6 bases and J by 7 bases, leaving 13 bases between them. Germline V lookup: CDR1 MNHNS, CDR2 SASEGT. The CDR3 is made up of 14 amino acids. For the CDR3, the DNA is TGTGCCAGCAGGCCGGGACCAAGAAATTCACCCCTCCACTTT. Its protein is CASRPGPRNSPLHF.

CDR3 coding DNA: TGCAGTGGACTAGCGGGATTAGAGACCCAGTACTTC. Translating it yields CSGLAGLETQYF. The V call is TRBV20-1, the J call TRBJ2-5; TRBD2 matches at 11 bases. The CDR3 runs to 12 residues. J lost 4 bases, V lost 7 bases, and 2 bases had no gene match. Germline assignment: CDR1 DFQATT and CDR2 SNEGSKA (reference sequence).

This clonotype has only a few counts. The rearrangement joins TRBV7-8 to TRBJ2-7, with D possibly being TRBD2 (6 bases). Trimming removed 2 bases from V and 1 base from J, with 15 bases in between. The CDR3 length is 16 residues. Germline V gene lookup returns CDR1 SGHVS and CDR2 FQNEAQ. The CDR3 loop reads CASSLMRGGGSYEQYF. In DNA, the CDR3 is TGTGCCAGCAGCTTAATGCGGGGAGGAGGATCCTACGAGCAGTACTTC.

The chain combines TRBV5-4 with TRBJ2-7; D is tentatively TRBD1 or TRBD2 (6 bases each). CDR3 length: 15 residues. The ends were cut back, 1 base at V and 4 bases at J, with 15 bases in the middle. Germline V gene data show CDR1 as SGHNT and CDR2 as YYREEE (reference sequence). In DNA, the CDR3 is TGTGCCAGCAGCTTGAACGTCGGGGGCCCGTACGAGCAGTACTTC. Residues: CASSLNVGGPYEQYF.

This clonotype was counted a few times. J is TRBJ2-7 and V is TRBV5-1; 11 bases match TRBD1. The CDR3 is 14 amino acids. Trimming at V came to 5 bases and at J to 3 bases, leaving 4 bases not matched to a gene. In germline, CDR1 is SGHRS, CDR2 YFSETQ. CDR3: CASRTGTGGYEQYF. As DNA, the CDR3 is TGCGCCAGCAGAACGGGGACAGGGGGCTACGAGCAGTACTTC.

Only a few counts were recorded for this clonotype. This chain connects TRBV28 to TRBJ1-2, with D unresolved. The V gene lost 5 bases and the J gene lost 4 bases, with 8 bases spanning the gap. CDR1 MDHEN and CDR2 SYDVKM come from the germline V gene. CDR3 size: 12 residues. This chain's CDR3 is CASSPTIYGYTF. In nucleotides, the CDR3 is TGTGCCAGCAGTCCGACAATCTATGGCTACACCTTC.

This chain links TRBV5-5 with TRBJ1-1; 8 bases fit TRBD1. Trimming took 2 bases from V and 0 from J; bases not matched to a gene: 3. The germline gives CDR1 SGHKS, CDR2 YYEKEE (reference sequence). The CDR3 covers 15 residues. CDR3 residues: CASSFRGLLNTEAFF. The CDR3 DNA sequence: TGTGCCAGCAGCTTCAGGGGGCTGTTGAACACTGAAGCTTTCTTT.

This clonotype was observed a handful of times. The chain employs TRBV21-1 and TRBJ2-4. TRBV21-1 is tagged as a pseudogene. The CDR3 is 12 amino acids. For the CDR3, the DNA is TGTGCCAGCAGCAAGCGGGGGAACATTCAGTACTTC. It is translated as CASSKRGNIQYF.